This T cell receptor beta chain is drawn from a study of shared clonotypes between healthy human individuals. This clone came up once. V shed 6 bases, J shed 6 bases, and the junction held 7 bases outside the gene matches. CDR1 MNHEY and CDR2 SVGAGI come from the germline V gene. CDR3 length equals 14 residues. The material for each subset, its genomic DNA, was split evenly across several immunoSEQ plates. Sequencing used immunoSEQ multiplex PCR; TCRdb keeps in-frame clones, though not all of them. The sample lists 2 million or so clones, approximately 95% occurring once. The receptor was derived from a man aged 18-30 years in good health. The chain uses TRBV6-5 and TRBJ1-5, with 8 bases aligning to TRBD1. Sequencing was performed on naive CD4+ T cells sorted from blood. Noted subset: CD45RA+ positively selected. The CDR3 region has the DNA TGTGCCAGCAGGCCGGACAGGGATTTTCAGCCCCAGCATTTT. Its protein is CASRPDRDFQPQHF.